Below are 10 T cell receptor beta chains sequenced from a single sample in a study of shared clonotypes between healthy human individuals. Assay: immunoSEQ multiplex PCR; the TCRdb copy retains only in-frame clones and omits some. In the table there are over 400,000 clones, 90% to 97% of which are singletons. The source material was naive CD4+ T cells sorted from blood. Subset defined: CD45RA+ positively selected. These receptors all stem from a woman aged 30 to 39 in good health.

The rearrangement joins TRBV4-1 to TRBJ2-3, with D maybe TRBD2 (5 bases). The germline V gene has CDR1 MGHRA and CDR2 YSYEKL. V gave up 0 bases and J gave up 2 bases, with 12 bases separating them. The length of the CDR3 is 16 residues. CDR3 region: CASSQEWSGYTDTQYF. The CDR3 DNA reads as TGCGCCAGCAGCCAAGAATGGTCGGGATACACAGATACGCAGTATTTT.

The gene calls are TRBV7-8 and TRBJ1-5, with unresolved D. Germline V CDR1 and CDR2: SGHVS, FQNEAQ. The CDR3 length is 16 residues. Trimming removed 3 bases from V and 4 bases from J, with 16 bases in between. CDR3 loop: CASSFLPKGKNQPQHF. The DNA for the CDR3 is TGTGCCAGCAGCTTTTTGCCCAAAGGCAAAAATCAGCCCCAGCATTTT.

This chain connects TRBV5-1 to TRBJ2-5; D is perhaps TRBD2 (6 bases). Germline V gene lookup returns CDR1 SGHRS and CDR2 YFSETQ. V was cut by 5 bases and J by 1 base, with 12 bases left in between. The CDR3 spans 14 residues. CDR3 loop: CASRFGTLQETQYF. The CDR3 coding sequence is TGCGCCAGCAGGTTCGGGACTCTCCAAGAGACCCAGTACTTC.

The rearrangement joins TRBV14 to TRBJ2-1, with D unresolved. V shed 4 bases and J shed 0 bases, with 16 bases lying between them. CDR1 and CDR2 from the germline V gene are SGHDN and FVKESK. CDR3 length: 17 amino acids. CDR3 DNA: TGTGCCAGCAGCCCTTTCTTGCGAACAAGCTCCTACAATGAGCAGTTCTTC. This sequence encodes CASSPFLRTSSYNEQFF.

This chain links TRBV9 with TRBJ2-2, with TRBD2 identical over 9 bases. This CDR3 is 14 amino acids long. The V gene's germline CDR1 is SGDLS and CDR2 YYNGEE. V shed 4 bases, J shed 7 bases, and the junction held 5 bases outside the gene matches. The CDR3: CASSIAGAFGELFF. The CDR3 DNA reads TGTGCCAGCAGCATAGCGGGAGCGTTCGGGGAGCTGTTTTTT.

The chain carries TRBV2 and TRBJ1-3; TRBD1 agrees at 7 bases. V was clipped by 2 bases and J by 2 bases; unmatched bases: 6. Germline loops: CDR1 SNHLY, CDR2 FYNNEI. The CDR3 has 16 residues. DNA for the CDR3: TGTGCCAGCAGTGAACGAGGGACAGCAACTGGAAACACCATATATTTT. Amino acid sequence: CASSERGTATGNTIYF.

The V call is TRBV11-2, the J call TRBJ2-5; the D gene is possibly TRBD1 (6 bases). The CDR3 runs 14 residues. The germline V gene encodes CDR1 SGHAT and CDR2 FQNNGV. Trimming removed 5 bases from V and 5 bases from J, with 15 bases in between. The CDR3 loop is CASSEVGAAETQYF. In nucleotides, the CDR3 is TGTGCCAGCAGCGAAGTGGGGGCCGCGGAGACCCAGTACTTC.

The gene calls are TRBV5-4 and TRBJ2-2, with unresolved D. The CDR3 is 15 residues long. With 0 bases removed from V and 1 base from J, the gap between germline ends came to 7 bases. Germline lookup yields CDR1 SGHNT and CDR2 YYREEE (reference sequence). The DNA of the CDR3 is TGTGCCAGCAGCTTGGATCTGCTGAACACCGGGGAGCTGTTTTTT. Encoded protein: CASSLDLLNTGELFF.

This chain links TRBV28 with TRBJ2-7, with 8 positions matching TRBD1. Germline-derived CDR1 and CDR2 are MDHEN and SYDVKM. The V and J ends lost 6 bases and 4 bases, in that order; junction bases with no gene match: 8. The CDR3 length is 14 residues. The CDR3 protein is CASRIGQGSYEQYF. The CDR3 DNA follows: TGTGCCAGCAGAATCGGACAGGGTTCGTACGAGCAGTACTTC.

CDR3 residues: CASSMTGTVGRQYF. CDR3 sequence (DNA): TGTGCCAGCAGTATGACAGGGACCGTTGGGCGGCAGTACTTC. V usage is TRBV27 and J usage is TRBJ2-7; 7 nucleotides agree with TRBD1. CDR3 length equals 14 residues. Germline CDR1 reads MNHEY; CDR2 reads SMNVEV (reference sequence). V trimming: 5 bases; J trimming: 9 bases; junction bases outside the gene matches: 13.